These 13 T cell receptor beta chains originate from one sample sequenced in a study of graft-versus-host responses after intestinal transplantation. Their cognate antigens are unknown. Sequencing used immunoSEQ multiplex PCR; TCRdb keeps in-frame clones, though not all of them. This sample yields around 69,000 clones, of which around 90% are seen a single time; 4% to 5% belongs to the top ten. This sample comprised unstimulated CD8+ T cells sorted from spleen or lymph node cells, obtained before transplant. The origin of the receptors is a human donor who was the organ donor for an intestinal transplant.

CDR3: CASSATSGLEQYV. The DNA of the CDR3 is TGTGCCAGCAGCGCGACTAGCGGACTCGAGCAGTACGTC. This chain links TRBV7-2 with TRBJ2-7; 9 bases line up with TRBD2. Germline-derived CDR1 and CDR2 are SGHTA and FQGNSA. CDR3 length: 13 residues. V lost 5 bases and J lost 6; bases outside the gene matches: 5.

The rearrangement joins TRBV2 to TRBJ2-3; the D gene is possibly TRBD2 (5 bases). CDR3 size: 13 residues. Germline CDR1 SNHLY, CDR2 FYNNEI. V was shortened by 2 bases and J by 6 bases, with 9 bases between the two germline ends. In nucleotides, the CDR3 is TGTGCCAGCAGTGAATTTAGGGAGGATACGCAGTATTTT. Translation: CASSEFREDTQYF.

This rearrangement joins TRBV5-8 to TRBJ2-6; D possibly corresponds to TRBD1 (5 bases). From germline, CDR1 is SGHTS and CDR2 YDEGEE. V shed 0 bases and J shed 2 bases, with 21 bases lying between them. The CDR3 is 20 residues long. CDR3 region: CASSLGAGSGSSAGANVLTF. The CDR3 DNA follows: TGTGCCAGCAGCTTGGGGGCAGGGTCAGGATCTTCTGCTGGGGCCAACGTCCTGACTTTC.

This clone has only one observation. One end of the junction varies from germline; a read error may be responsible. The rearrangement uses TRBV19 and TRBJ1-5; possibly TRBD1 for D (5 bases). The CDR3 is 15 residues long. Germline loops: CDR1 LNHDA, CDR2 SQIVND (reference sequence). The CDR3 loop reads CASRIDSASYQPQHF. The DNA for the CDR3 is TGTGCCAGTAGAATAGACAGCGCGTCCTATCAGCCCCAGCATTTT.

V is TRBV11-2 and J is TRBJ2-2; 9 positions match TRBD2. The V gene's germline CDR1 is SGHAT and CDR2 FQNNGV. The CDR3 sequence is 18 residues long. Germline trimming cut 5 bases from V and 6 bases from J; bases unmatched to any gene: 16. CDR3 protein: CASSPHPVASGAAGELFF. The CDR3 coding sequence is TGTGCCAGCAGCCCCCACCCCGTTGCTAGCGGGGCGGCCGGGGAGCTGTTTTTT.

CDR3 region: CASTIRTGHYGYTF. Here the CDR3 DNA reads TGCGCCAGCACTATCAGGACAGGGCACTATGGCTACACCTTC. This chain connects TRBV10-1 to TRBJ1-2; 8 bases fit TRBD1. Germline assignment: CDR1 WNHNN and CDR2 SYGVQD (reference sequence). The CDR3 spans 14 residues. V shed 7 bases and J 3 bases; nucleotides not matched to a gene: 7.

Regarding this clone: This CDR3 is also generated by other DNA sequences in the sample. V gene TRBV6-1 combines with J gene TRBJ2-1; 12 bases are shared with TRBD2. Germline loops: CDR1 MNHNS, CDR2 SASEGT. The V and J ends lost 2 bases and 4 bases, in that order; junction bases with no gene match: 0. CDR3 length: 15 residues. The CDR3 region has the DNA TGTGCCAGCAGTGAACTAGCGGGGGGGTACAATGAGCAGTTCTTC. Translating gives CASSELAGGYNEQFF.

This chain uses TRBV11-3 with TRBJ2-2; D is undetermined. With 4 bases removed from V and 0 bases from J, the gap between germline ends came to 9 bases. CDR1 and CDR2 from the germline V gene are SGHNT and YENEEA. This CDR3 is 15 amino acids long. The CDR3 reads CASSSYQTNTGELFF. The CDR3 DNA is TGTGCCAGCAGCTCCTACCAAACGAACACCGGGGAGCTGTTTTTT.

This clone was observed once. CDR3 region: CASSGTGAGLQETQYF. The CDR3 nucleotides are TGTGCCAGCAGTGGGACAGGGGCGGGTCTGCAAGAGACCCAGTACTTC. J is TRBJ2-5 and V is TRBV2, with 9 positions matching TRBD1. Germline assignment: CDR1 SNHLY and CDR2 FYNNEI. The CDR3 covers 16 residues. V lost 4 bases and J lost 2; bases outside the gene matches: 8. Full variable domain (outside the CDR3, taken from reference TRBV2 and TRBJ2-5): EPEVTQTPSHQVTQMGQEVILRCVPISNHLYFYWYRQILGQKVEFLVSFYNNEISEKSEIFDDQFSVERPDGSNFTLKIRSTKLEDSAMYFCASSGTGAGLQETQYFGPGTRLLVL.

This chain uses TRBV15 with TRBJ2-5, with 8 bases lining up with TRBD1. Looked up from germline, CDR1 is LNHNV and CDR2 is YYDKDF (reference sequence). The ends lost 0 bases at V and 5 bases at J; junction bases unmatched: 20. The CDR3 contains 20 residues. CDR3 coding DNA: TGTGCCACCAGCAGAGATTTTACTTCCAGGACAGGGTTTGAATGGGAGACCCAGTACTTC. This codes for CATSRDFTSRTGFEWETQYF.

This CDR3 is CASREGQGIGSRDNEQFF. CDR3 sequence (DNA): TGCGCCAGCCGCGAGGGCCAGGGGATTGGTTCCAGAGACAATGAGCAGTTCTTC. The chain is built from TRBV4-1 and TRBJ2-1; a possible D gene is TRBD1 (6 bases). CDR1 and CDR2 (germline): MGHRA, YSYEKL. V lost 8 bases and J 5 bases, leaving 28 bases between the germline ends. The CDR3 sequence is 18 residues long.

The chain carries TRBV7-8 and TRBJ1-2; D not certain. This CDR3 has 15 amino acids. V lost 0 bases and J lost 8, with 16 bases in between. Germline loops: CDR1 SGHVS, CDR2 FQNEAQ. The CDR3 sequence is CASSLAYMGGEGYTF. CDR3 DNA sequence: TGTGCCAGCAGCTTAGCGTACATGGGTGGGGAGGGCTACACCTTC.

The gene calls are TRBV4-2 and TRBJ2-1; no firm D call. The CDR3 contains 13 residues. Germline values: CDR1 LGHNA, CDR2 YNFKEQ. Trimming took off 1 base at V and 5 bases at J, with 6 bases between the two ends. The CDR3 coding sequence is TGTGCCAGCAGCCAAGTGGAGAACAATGAGCAGTTCTTC. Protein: CASSQVENNEQFF.